Below, one T cell receptor beta chain is given with its context. These data belong to a study of identical twins. CDR3 length equals 16 residues. Germline CDR1 is LGHDT and CDR2 is YNNKEL (reference sequence). Trimming stripped 0 bases from V and 2 bases from J, with 14 bases between. In TCRdb, the 5' RACE reads were re-called with MiXCR into one record per CDR3 protein. The profile covers 1.5 million to 2 million distinct CDR3 sequences, with about 30% appearing a single time and 0.27% taken by the ten largest. Everyone who gave samples was a healthy Caucasian. The rearrangement uses TRBV3-1 and TRBJ2-7; D not resolved. Sample: cord blood. This receptor was identified in a newborn girl in good health. CDR3 bases: TGTGCCAGCAGCCAAGAGGCCCCGGTCCTCCCCTACGAGCAGTACTTC. Translating gives CASSQEAPVLPYEQYF.